Shown below are 12 T cell receptor beta chains from a single sample sequenced in a study of shared clonotypes between healthy human individuals. Assay: immunoSEQ multiplex PCR; the TCRdb copy retains only in-frame clones and omits some. The top ten clones hold around 0.4% of a sample with about 2.3 million clones, approximately 90% of them seen once. The sequencing input was naive CD4+ T cells from PBMCs. Subset indicated: CD45RA+ positively selected. The receptor set was obtained from a man aged 18-30 years in good health. Some clones in this sample may be carry-over from other donors' samples.

This chain uses TRBV6-1 with TRBJ1-5; 7 nucleotides align to TRBD1. The CDR3 runs 14 residues. CDR1 is MNHNS, CDR2 SASEGT, per germline. J was trimmed by 4 bases and V by 6 bases; bases with no gene match: 6. The CDR3 DNA reads TGTGCCAGCAGGTACGGGACAGAAAATCAGCCCCAGCATTTT. It is translated as CASRYGTENQPQHF.

The chain is built from TRBV11-3 and TRBJ2-5, with D unresolved. The germline CDR1 and CDR2 sequences are SGHNT and YENEEA. The V gene lost 5 bases and the J gene lost 4 bases, with 14 bases spanning the gap. This CDR3 is built from 14 residues. CDR3 DNA: TGTGCCAGCAGCCTAGGGTTTTCGGGAGAGACCCAGTACTTC. Amino acid sequence: CASSLGFSGETQYF.

CDR3: CASSPTGEDGYTF. The CDR3 DNA reads as TGTGCCAGCAGCCCCACAGGGGAGGATGGCTACACCTTC. The V and J genes are TRBV7-8 and TRBJ1-2, with 7 bases fitting TRBD1. The CDR3 runs 13 residues. With 5 bases clipped from V and 6 bases from J, the junction kept 6 bases outside the gene matches. Germline lookup yields CDR1 SGHVS and CDR2 FQNEAQ.

As DNA, the CDR3 is TGCGCCAGCAGCTCGGAGCCAGTTGGACAGACCTTCAATGAAGCTTTCTTT. Translation gives CASSSEPVGQTFNEAFF. The chain uses TRBV5-1 and TRBJ1-1; perhaps TRBD1 as D (6 bases). The CDR3 extends over 17 amino acids. V dropped 3 bases and J dropped 7 bases, with 25 bases sitting between them. The germline gives CDR1 SGHRS, CDR2 YFSETQ.

This clone has a handful of counts. The rearrangement joins TRBV6-6 to TRBJ1-2, with TRBD1 identical over 11 bases. The J segment lost 8 bases and the V segment lost 6 bases, leaving 5 bases of the junction unmatched. Per germline, CDR1 MNHNY and CDR2 SVGAGI (reference sequence). This CDR3 spans 13 amino acids. The CDR3: CASRMGTGGGYTF. For the CDR3, the DNA is TGTGCCAGCAGAATGGGGACAGGGGGAGGCTACACCTTC.

This chain joins TRBV28 and TRBJ1-1; tentatively, D is TRBD1 (5 bases). This CDR3 is 13 amino acids long. Germline-derived CDR1 and CDR2 are MDHEN and SYDVKM. V lost 5 bases to trimming and J lost 4 bases, with 11 bases between them. The CDR3 bases are TGTGCCAGCAGTGCCCAGAGGGGCACTGAAGCTTTCTTT. It translates to CASSAQRGTEAFF.

The rearrangement uses TRBV6-5 and TRBJ1-5; TRBD1 matches at 9 bases. Germline CDR1 and CDR2: MNHEY and SVGAGI. The junction had 8 bases not matched to a gene; V was cut back by 6 bases and J by 5 bases. There are 15 residues in the CDR3. CDR3 protein: CASRLRDRVDQPQHF. The CDR3 nucleotides read TGTGCCAGCAGACTACGGGACAGGGTCGATCAGCCCCAGCATTTT.

This clone was seen once. The chain combines TRBV27 with TRBJ2-7; 7 nucleotides align to TRBD1. Germline CDR1 reads MNHEY; CDR2 reads SMNVEV (reference sequence). V gave up 8 bases and J gave up 2 bases; unmatched junction bases: 12. The CDR3 runs to 15 residues. CDR3 nucleotides: TGTGCCAGCCGATGGAACCGGGACAGCCCCTACGAGCAGTACTTC. This encodes CASRWNRDSPYEQYF.

The V call is TRBV19, the J call TRBJ1-4; no clear D. The CDR3 extends over 12 amino acids. With 4 bases removed from V and 11 bases from J, the gap between germline ends came to 11 bases. Germline CDR1 and CDR2: LNHDA and SQIVND (reference sequence). CDR3 loop: CASSTPGWKLFF. CDR3 sequence (DNA): TGTGCCAGTAGTACCCCCGGGTGGAAACTGTTTTTT. Combining the CDR3 with reference TRBV19 and TRBJ1-4 gives the whole variable domain DGGITQSPKYLFRKEGQNVTLSCEQNLNHDAMYWYRQDPGQGLRLIYYSQIVNDFQKGDIAEGYSVSREKKESFPLTVTSAQKNPTAFYLCASSTPGWKLFFGSGTQLSVL.

The chain combines TRBV4-2 with TRBJ2-4; no firm D call. The V gene's germline CDR1 is LGHNA and CDR2 YNFKEQ. Deletions cut 0 bases from V and 0 bases from J, with 9 bases between. The CDR3 totals 16 residues. CDR3 region: CASSQDRQAAKNIQYF. As DNA, the CDR3 is TGTGCCAGCAGCCAAGATCGCCAGGCAGCCAAAAACATTCAGTACTTC.

The chain recombines TRBV30 with TRBJ2-1; 9 bases agree with TRBD2. From germline, CDR1 is GTSNPN and CDR2 SVGIG (reference sequence). The CDR3 sequence is 17 residues long. Trimming cost V 3 bases and J 6 bases; bases outside gene matches: 15. Here the CDR3 reads CAWRRTSGRPGGNEQFF. The CDR3 DNA follows: TGTGCCTGGAGGCGTACCAGCGGGAGGCCTGGGGGCAATGAGCAGTTCTTC.

V is TRBV9 and J is TRBJ2-5, with 8 bases aligning to TRBD2. The CDR3 runs to 14 residues. Trimming cost V 4 bases and J 5 bases; bases outside gene matches: 7. Per germline, CDR1 SGDLS and CDR2 YYNGEE. The CDR3 bases are TGTGCCAGCAGCCCGGGGGGGGGCCTGGAGACCCAGTACTTC. This translates into CASSPGGGLETQYF.